This T cell receptor (beta chain) is from a study of post-analysis software for immune sequencing data. A word on this clonotype: Its specificity is not known.

Trimming took 6 bases from V and 8 from J; bases not matched to a gene: 12. The CDR3 runs to 14 residues. Germline V gene sequence: CDR1 MRHNA, CDR2 SNTAGT. Study-level results: The study found TRBV5-6, TRBV5-1 and TRBV20-1 among about five TRBV segments more frequent in patients than controls.

TCR beta cDNA libraries had unique molecular identifiers. In TCRdb, the PCR reads were re-called with MiXCR into one record per CDR3 protein. The sample includes hundreds of thousands of distinct CDR3 sequences, 30% of them seen just once. This sequence joins TRBV6-4 and TRBJ1-1; TRBD1 matches at 7 bases. This TCR was recovered from a girl between 10 and 17 years old with multiple sclerosis. Sequences were obtained from blood. The CDR3 here is CASSPRQGTSEAFF. The CDR3 nucleotides are TGTGCCAGCAGCCCGAGACAGGGTACATCCGAAGCTTTCTTT.